The rows below give T cell receptor beta chains drawn from one sample of a study of blood T cell repertoires in COVID-19. Measured with immunoSEQ multiplex PCR; TCRdb has only the in-frame clones, and not every one. The data contain roughly 97,000 clones, approximately 84% of them seen just once; the ten biggest clones take up 10%. Sequenced input: peripheral blood. The origin of the receptors is a man between 65 and 79 years old with acute or convalescent COVID-19. Both conserved end residues are part of each CDR3. The D gene is left open where the match is weak. Part of the rows lack a size; the others show once, few, many or a class for expanded clones.

>TRBJ2-7|TRBV11-2|TRBD2|NA
CASSLVTSGLLSSYEQYF
TGTGCCAGCAGCTTAGTTACTAGCGGACTATTAAGCTCCTACGAGCAGTACTTC
>TRBJ1-5|TRBV4-3|NA|NA
CASSQDNSNQPQHF
TGCGCCAGCAGCCAAGATAATAGCAATCAGCCCCAGCATTTT
>TRBJ1-3|TRBV20-1|NA|NA
CSASPGNTIYF
TGCAGTGCTAGCCCGGGAAACACCATATATTTT
>TRBJ1-5|TRBV9|TRBD1|NA
CASSVGGQLNQPQHF
TGTGCCAGCAGCGTAGGGGGACAGCTTAATCAGCCCCAGCATTTT
>TRBJ1-2|TRBV7-3|NA|NA
CASRQIVAGYTF
TGTGCCAGCAGACAGATCGTGGCTGGCTACACCTTC
>TRBJ1-1|TRBV28|TRBD1|NA
CASIPLVPDRGDTEAFF
TGTGCCAGCATACCCCTCGTCCCGGACAGGGGTGACACTGAAGCTTTCTTT
>TRBJ2-1|TRBV19|TRBD1|NA
CASSDRAYNEQFF
TGTGCCAGTAGTGACAGGGCCTACAATGAGCAGTTCTTC
>TRBJ1-6|TRBV7-2|TRBD1|few
CASSLRQGNNSPLHF
TGTGCCAGCAGCTTAAGACAGGGGAATAATTCACCCCTCCACTTT
>TRBJ1-4|TRBV7-2|NA|NA
CASRNQGLGEKLFF
TGTGCCAGCAGAAACCAGGGGTTAGGGGAAAAACTGTTTTTT
>TRBJ1-3|TRBV12-3/TRBV12-4|NA|NA
CASMGRNTIYF
TGTGCCAGCATGGGCAGGAACACCATATATTTT
>TRBJ2-1|TRBV4-1|NA|NA
CASSQVQGPEQFF
TGCGCCAGCAGCCAAGTCCAGGGGCCTGAGCAGTTCTTC
>TRBJ2-2|TRBV5-8|TRBD1|NA
CASSLVDRGPTGELFF
TGTGCCAGCAGCTTGGTGGACAGGGGGCCGACCGGGGAGCTGTTTTTT
>TRBJ2-5|TRBV3-1/TRBV3-2|NA|NA
CASSPSSRRETQYF
TGTGCCAGCAGCCCTAGCAGTAGACGGGAGACCCAGTACTTC
>TRBJ1-2|TRBV24-1|NA|NA
CATSDSSGYGYTF
TGTGCCACCAGTGATTCCTCCGGTTATGGCTACACCTTC
>TRBJ1-1|TRBV7-2|NA|NA
CASSLVGGGGTEAFF
TGTGCCAGCAGCTTAGTAGGTGGGGGCGGAACTGAAGCTTTCTTT
>TRBJ1-1|TRBV7-2|NA|NA
CASSTGQGFYTEAFF
TGTGCCAGCAGCACGGGTCAGGGATTTTACACTGAAGCTTTCTTT
>TRBJ2-5|TRBV7-3|TRBD1|NA
CASSLEGAEETQYF
TGTGCCAGCAGCTTAGAGGGGGCCGAAGAGACCCAGTACTTC
>TRBJ1-1|TRBV30|NA|NA
CAWKFSGNTEAFF
TGTGCCTGGAAGTTTTCCGGGAACACTGAAGCTTTCTTT
>TRBJ1-6|TRBV25-1|NA|NA
CASRSQGSMDSPLHF
TGTGCCAGCAGGTCACAGGGTTCTATGGATTCACCCCTCCACTTT
>TRBJ2-7|TRBV7-2|TRBD1|NA
CASSYSFGTGRNEQYF
TGTGCCAGCAGTTATAGTTTTGGGACAGGGCGGAACGAGCAGTACTTC
>TRBJ2-1|TRBV7-6|TRBD1|NA
CASSSRQGTEQFF
TGTGCCAGCAGCAGTCGACAGGGGACAGAGCAGTTCTTC
>TRBJ2-2|TRBV6-2/TRBV6-3|NA|NA
CASSYAGFRELFF
TGTGCCAGCAGTTACGCAGGGTTCCGGGAGCTGTTTTTT
>TRBJ1-5|TRBV28|TRBD1|NA
CASRTGTGLLPWHF
TGTGCCAGCAGGACCGGGACAGGGCTTCTCCCCTGGCATTTT
>TRBJ1-1|TRBV28|NA|NA
CASSYPDRNTEAFF
TGTGCCAGCAGTTATCCCGACAGGAACACTGAAGCTTTCTTT
>TRBJ1-2|TRBV2|NA|few
CASISRGRNYGYTF
TGTGCCAGTATCTCCCGCGGGCGAAACTATGGCTACACCTTC
>TRBJ1-4|TRBV27|NA|few
CASSLGGTDEKLFF
TGTGCCAGCAGTTTAGGAGGGACTGATGAAAAACTGTTTTTT
>TRBJ1-5|TRBV30|NA|NA
CAWSRGFQPQHF
TGTGCCTGGAGCAGGGGTTTTCAGCCCCAGCATTTT
>TRBJ2-2|TRBV7-3|NA|NA
CASSLKRQGNTGELFF
TGTGCCAGCAGCTTAAAAAGGCAGGGGAACACCGGGGAGCTGTTTTTT
>TRBJ1-1|TRBV10-3|NA|once
CAISESTRGFSHTEAFF
TGTGCCATCAGTGAGTCGACAAGGGGATTTAGTCACACTGAAGCTTTCTTT
>TRBJ2-7|TRBV3-1/TRBV3-2|NA|NA
CASSQRGSYEQYF
TGTGCCAGCAGCCAGAGGGGGTCCTACGAGCAGTACTTC
>TRBJ1-1|TRBV12-3/TRBV12-4|TRBD1|medium-sized
CASSLGYDRGAFF
TGTGCCAGCAGTTTGGGTTATGACAGGGGGGCTTTCTTT
>TRBJ2-5|TRBV19|TRBD2|NA
CASQRLASPQETQYF
TGTGCCAGCCAGAGACTAGCTTCCCCGCAAGAGACCCAGTACTTC
>TRBJ1-2|TRBV5-5|NA|NA
CASSLGQLRYANYGYTF
TGTGCCAGCAGCTTGGGGCAACTACGATATGCTAACTATGGCTACACCTTC
>TRBJ1-4|TRBV5-1|NA|NA
CASSHDISTATNEKLFF
TGCGCCAGCAGCCACGACATCAGCACCGCAACTAATGAAAAACTGTTTTTT
>TRBJ2-3|TRBV4-2|TRBD2|NA
CASSQDGFLAGKADTQYF
TGTGCCAGCAGCCAAGACGGGTTCCTAGCGGGGAAGGCAGATACGCAGTATTTT
>TRBJ2-3|TRBV5-5|NA|NA
CASSLAIGTPAQDTQYF
TGTGCCAGCAGCTTGGCCATAGGGACTCCCGCACAAGATACGCAGTATTTT
>TRBJ2-1|TRBV14|TRBD2|NA
CASNQGLAEYNEQFF
TGTGCCAGCAACCAGGGACTAGCGGAGTACAATGAGCAGTTCTTC
>TRBJ2-7|TRBV6-5|NA|NA
CASNWAPRQYF
TGTGCCAGCAACTGGGCCCCACGGCAGTACTTC
>TRBJ1-1|TRBV11-3|TRBD1|once
CACSQAGTGVTEAFF
TGTGCCTGCAGCCAGGCCGGGACAGGGGTCACTGAAGCTTTCTTT
>TRBJ1-1|TRBV30|TRBD1|few
CAWRRDRGQNTEAFF
TGTGCCTGGAGGAGGGACAGGGGGCAAAACACTGAAGCTTTCTTT
>TRBJ1-5|TRBV6-5|TRBD1|NA
CASSYGRDRAFQPQHF
TGTGCCAGCAGTTACGGGCGGGACAGGGCCTTTCAGCCCCAGCATTTT
>TRBJ1-5|TRBV12-3/TRBV12-4|NA|NA
CASRTGVGQPQHF
TGTGCCAGCAGGACGGGGGTAGGTCAGCCCCAGCATTTT
>TRBJ1-5|TRBV19|NA|NA
CASSIGANSNQPQHF
TGTGCCAGTAGTATAGGGGCAAATAGCAATCAGCCCCAGCATTTT
>TRBJ1-5|TRBV14|TRBD1|NA
CASSLWTGHPQHF
TGTGCCAGCAGCCTTTGGACAGGCCATCCCCAGCATTTT
>TRBJ2-1|TRBV18|TRBD2|NA
CASSPLAGKYNEQFF
TGTGCCAGCTCACCACTAGCGGGAAAATACAATGAGCAGTTCTTC
>TRBJ2-2|TRBV7-3|TRBD1|few
CASSSGQGDTGELFF
TGTGCCAGCAGCTCCGGACAGGGTGACACCGGGGAGCTGTTTTTT
>TRBJ1-2|TRBV27|NA|NA
CASSLQGQAIGNGYTF
TGTGCCAGCAGTTTACAGGGGCAGGCCATAGGAAATGGCTACACCTTC
>TRBJ1-3|TRBV7-3|TRBD1|NA
CASSLNAGGFSGNTIYF
TGTGCCAGCAGCTTAAACGCAGGGGGCTTCTCTGGAAACACCATATATTTT
>TRBJ1-6|TRBV5-1|NA|NA
CASSFLQENSPLHF
TGCGCCAGCAGCTTTTTACAGGAGAATTCACCCCTCCACTTT
>TRBJ2-5|TRBV5-4|TRBD2|NA
CASSLYRTSQETQYF
TGTGCCAGCAGCTTGTACCGGACTAGCCAAGAGACCCAGTACTTC
>TRBJ2-2|TRBV19|TRBD2|NA
CASHRGGSGTGELFF
TGTGCCTCCCATCGGGGGGGGTCGGGCACCGGGGAGCTGTTTTTT